The rows below give T cell receptor beta chains drawn from one sample of a study of T cell changes during pregnancy in multiple sclerosis. TCRdb keeps only in-frame clones here, not all; method: immunoSEQ multiplex PCR. The repertoire consists of about 40,000 clones, with approximately 90% occurring once and the leading ten covering around 1.2%. The source was peripheral blood, collected before pregnancy. Source of these receptors: a female donor with multiple sclerosis, enrolled in a pregnancy study. Each CDR3 is given with its conserved first and last residue. D genes are given only for firm matches. Rows may omit the clone size; those that give it use once, few, many or a size class.

abundance	v_gene	d_gene	j_gene	CDR3nt	CDR3aa
few	TRBV6-1	NA	TRBJ2-7	TGTGCCAGCAGTGAAAGGTTGTACAGGGCTATAGAGCAGTACTTC	CASSERLYRAIEQYF
NA	TRBV11-2	NA	TRBJ2-7	TGTGCCAGCAGCTTACAGGGATTTTTCTACGAGCAGTACTTC	CASSLQGFFYEQYF
NA	TRBV5-4	NA	TRBJ1-2	TGTGCCAGCAGCCTGACAGCTAACTATGGCTACACCTTC	CASSLTANYGYTF
NA	TRBV7-9	TRBD2	TRBJ2-7	TGTGCCAGCAGCTCCCCGGGTAGCGGGAGCCACGAGCAGTACTTC	CASSSPGSGSHEQYF
NA	TRBV28	TRBD2	TRBJ2-3	TGTGCCAGCATATGGGGGGGTGTAACAGATACGCAGTATTTT	CASIWGGVTDTQYF
NA	TRBV20-1	NA	TRBJ1-3	TGCAGTGCTAGGACAGGAAACACCATATATTTT	CSARTGNTIYF
NA	TRBV29-1	TRBD1	TRBJ1-2	TGCAGCGTCAGGACAGGGGTAAACTATGGCTACACCTTC	CSVRTGVNYGYTF
NA	TRBV18	NA	TRBJ2-1	TGTGCCAGCTCACCACCTCGGGGGTCTGGGGGTGAGCAGTTCTTC	CASSPPRGSGGEQFF
NA	TRBV5-6	NA	TRBJ2-2	TGTGCCAGCAGCCTCGGGGTCAAGAGCACCGGGGAGCTGTTTTTT	CASSLGVKSTGELFF
NA	TRBV28	TRBD2	TRBJ2-3	TGTGCCAGTTCTTCGACTAGCGGGAGTAAGGGGGATACGCAGTATTTT	CASSSTSGSKGDTQYF
once	TRBV13	TRBD1	TRBJ2-3	TGTGCCAGCAGCGGAACAGGGGTACATACGCAGTATTTT	CASSGTGVHTQYF
NA	TRBV30	TRBD2	TRBJ2-1	TGTGCCTGGAGTCGACTAGCGGGAGGTAATGAGCAGTTCTTC	CAWSRLAGGNEQFF
NA	TRBV27	NA	TRBJ2-5	TGTGCCAGCAGTTGGGGGGGCGGGGAGACCCAGTACTTC	CASSWGGGETQYF
NA	TRBV9	NA	TRBJ2-7	TGTGCCAGCAGCTTTAGCGGCAGCTCCTACGAGCAGTACTTC	CASSFSGSSYEQYF
NA	TRBV4-2	NA	TRBJ2-1	TGTGCCAGCAGCCAAGGGGGGGGGCAGCAGTTCTTC	CASSQGGGQQFF
NA	TRBV6-4	TRBD1	TRBJ1-5	TGTGCCAGCAGTGACGGGACAGGGGGTCAGCCCCAGCATTTT	CASSDGTGGQPQHF
NA	TRBV6-1	NA	TRBJ1-1	TGTGCCAGCAGTCCTCGGGACTTTGCTTTCTTT	CASSPRDFAFF
NA	TRBV5-1	NA	TRBJ2-7	TGCGCCAGCAGCTTGTCCGGGACACAAGGTCTTTTGAGGGAGCAGTACTTC	CASSLSGTQGLLREQYF
once	TRBV5-1	TRBD1	TRBJ2-5	TGCGCCAGCAGCTGGGACAGGGATCCTGGGGAGACCCAGTACTTC	CASSWDRDPGETQYF
NA	TRBV29-1	TRBD2	TRBJ2-5	TGCAGCGTTGGGGCTAGCGGGTCTCTGGAGACCCAGTACTTC	CSVGASGSLETQYF
NA	TRBV7-2	TRBD2	TRBJ2-3	TGTGCCAGCAGTCGACGGGGGGGCGATGGAGATACGCAGTATTTT	CASSRRGGDGDTQYF
NA	TRBV27	NA	TRBJ2-7	TGTGCCAGCAGTTTTCGCCCGTTCGGAGGGCCCACCCTCTACGAGCAGTACTTC	CASSFRPFGGPTLYEQYF
NA	TRBV5-6	TRBD1	TRBJ1-6	TGTGCCAGCAGCTTTGGGGACAGGTCAAATTCACCCCTCCACTTT	CASSFGDRSNSPLHF
NA	TRBV11-2	NA	TRBJ1-1	TGTGCCAGCATACCCGAGGGGGTCGGCACTGAAGCTTTCTTT	CASIPEGVGTEAFF
few	TRBV19	TRBD1	TRBJ1-1	TGTGCCAGTAGTACCGGGACAGGGGTTCTCACTGAAGCTTTCTTT	CASSTGTGVLTEAFF
NA	TRBV7-9	TRBD2	TRBJ2-7	TGTGCCAGCAGCGCCTACGGGACTAGCGGGAGGTACGAGCAGTACTTC	CASSAYGTSGRYEQYF
NA	TRBV30	NA	TRBJ1-5	TGTGCCTGGAGTGTACAGAATAATCAGCCCCAGCATTTT	CAWSVQNNQPQHF
NA	TRBV10-3	TRBD1	TRBJ1-1	TGTGCCATCACTAAGACAGGGGAGAACACTGAAGCTTTCTTT	CAITKTGENTEAFF
NA	TRBV4-3	NA	TRBJ2-2	TGCGCCAGCAGCCAAGCTAGAGTCACCGGGGAGCTGTTTTTT	CASSQARVTGELFF
NA	TRBV11-2	TRBD2	TRBJ2-7	TGTGCCAGCAGCTCAACATTCGGGGGGGTTTCAGACCACGAGCAGTACTTC	CASSSTFGGVSDHEQYF
NA	TRBV5-6	NA	TRBJ1-1	TGTGCCAGCAGCTTGGACAGGGCGAACACTGAAGCTTTCTTT	CASSLDRANTEAFF
NA	TRBV7-9	NA	TRBJ1-2	TGTGCCAGCAGCTATCGCGGAACTAACTATGGCTACACCTTC	CASSYRGTNYGYTF
NA	TRBV11-2	NA	TRBJ1-2	TGTGCCAGCAGCTTAGGGACAAACTATGGCTACACCTTC	CASSLGTNYGYTF
NA	TRBV6-6	TRBD1	TRBJ2-7	TGTGCCAGCAGCGACAGGGGGCGCGAGCAGTACTTC	CASSDRGREQYF
once	TRBV7-9	NA	TRBJ1-3	TGTGCCAGCAGGATCGACACCCGAAACACCATATATTTT	CASRIDTRNTIYF
few	TRBV9	TRBD2	TRBJ2-7	TGTGCCAGCAGCGTAGCGGGAGGCCCCTCCTACGAGCAGTACTTC	CASSVAGGPSYEQYF
once	TRBV2	TRBD2	TRBJ2-1	TGTGCCAGCAGGACCGGGACTAGCGGACACAATGAGCAGTTCTTC	CASRTGTSGHNEQFF
NA	TRBV11-2	TRBD2	TRBJ2-7	TGTGCCAGCAGCCCCAGTACTAGCGGGAGGAACGAGCAGTACTTC	CASSPSTSGRNEQYF
NA	TRBV9	NA	TRBJ2-1	TGTGCCAGCAGCGTAGCTTTTGTCAATGAGCAGTTCTTC	CASSVAFVNEQFF
NA	TRBV11-2	TRBD1	TRBJ1-1	TGTGCCAGCAGCTACCCGCGGACAGGCAACACTGAAGCTTTCTTT	CASSYPRTGNTEAFF
NA	TRBV7-3	NA	TRBJ2-2	TGTGCCAGCAGCCTCGGGACTCCCATGAGGGGCGGGGAGCTGTTTTTT	CASSLGTPMRGGELFF
NA	TRBV27	TRBD2	TRBJ2-1	TGTGCCAGCACCCGACTAGCGGCTAGCTCCTACAATGAGCAGTTCTTC	CASTRLAASSYNEQFF